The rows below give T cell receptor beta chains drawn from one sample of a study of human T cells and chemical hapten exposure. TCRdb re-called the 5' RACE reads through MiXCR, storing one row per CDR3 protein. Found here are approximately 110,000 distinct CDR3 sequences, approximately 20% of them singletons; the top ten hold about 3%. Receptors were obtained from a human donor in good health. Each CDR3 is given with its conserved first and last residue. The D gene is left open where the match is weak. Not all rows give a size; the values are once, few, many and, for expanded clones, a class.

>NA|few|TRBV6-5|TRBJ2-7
TGTGCCAGCAGCTCGGGGCTTTCGGGTTCCTACGAGCAGTACTTC
CASSSGLSGSYEQYF
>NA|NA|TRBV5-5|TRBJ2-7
TGTGCCAGCACTACTATCCCCGGAGCGGACGAGCAGTACTTC
CASTTIPGADEQYF
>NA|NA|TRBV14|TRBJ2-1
TGTGCCAGCAGCCAGGATTTAGTGGATGAGCAGTTCTTC
CASSQDLVDEQFF
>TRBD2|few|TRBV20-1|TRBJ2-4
TGCAGTGCTGTCGGGACTAGCGGCCAAAACATTCAGTACTTC
CSAVGTSGQNIQYF
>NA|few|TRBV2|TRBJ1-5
TGTGCCAGCCTGGGGGTAACTGGCAATCAGCCCCAGCATTTT
CASLGVTGNQPQHF
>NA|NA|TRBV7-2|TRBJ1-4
TGTGCCAGCAGCCCACATCCAAGGGCTAATGAAAAACTGTTTTTT
CASSPHPRANEKLFF
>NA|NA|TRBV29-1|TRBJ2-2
TGCAGCGTTGCGGGACTCTGGAACACCGGGGAGCTGTTTTTT
CSVAGLWNTGELFF
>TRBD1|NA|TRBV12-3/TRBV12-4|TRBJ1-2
TGTGCCAGCAGTCGCCGACAGGGAGTCAACTATGGCTACACCTTC
CASSRRQGVNYGYTF
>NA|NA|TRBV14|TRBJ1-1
TGTGCCAGCAGCCAAGATCAGACCCTGCGGAACACTGAAGCTTTCTTT
CASSQDQTLRNTEAFF
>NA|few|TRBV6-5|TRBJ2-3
TGTGCCAGCAGATTGACAGCAGTGGATACGCAGTATTTT
CASRLTAVDTQYF
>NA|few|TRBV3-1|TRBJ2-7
TGTGCCAGCAGCCAAGCGGCGGGTGAGCAGTACTTC
CASSQAAGEQYF
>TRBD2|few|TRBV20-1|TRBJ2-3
TGCAGTGCTAGGGGGACTAGCGGTAAAACGGATACGCAGTATTTT
CSARGTSGKTDTQYF
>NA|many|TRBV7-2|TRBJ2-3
TGTGCCAGCAGCTTATTGGGGGCTCGGGGGGGCACAGATACGCAGTATTTT
CASSLLGARGGTDTQYF
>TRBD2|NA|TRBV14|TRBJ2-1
TGTGCCAGCAGCCAACTAGCGGGAGGGCCGCGTGAGCAGTTCTTC
CASSQLAGGPREQFF
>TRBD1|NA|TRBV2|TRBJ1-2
TGTGCCAGCAGGCTGAAAAGGACAGGGGTGCTTGGCTACACCTTC
CASRLKRTGVLGYTF
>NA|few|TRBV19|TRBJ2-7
TGTGCCAGTAGTAGCGGACAGGAGCAGTACTTC
CASSSGQEQYF
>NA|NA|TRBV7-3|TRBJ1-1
TGTGCCAGCAGCTTACAAGGCGTATCGGTAATGGAAGCTTTCTTT
CASSLQGVSVMEAFF
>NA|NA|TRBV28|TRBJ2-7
TGTGCCAGCAGTTTGTATGTCGAGAATCCCAACGAGCAGTACTTC
CASSLYVENPNEQYF
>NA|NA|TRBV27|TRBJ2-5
TGTGCCAGCAGTGAGAACCAAGAGACCCAGTACTTC
CASSENQETQYF
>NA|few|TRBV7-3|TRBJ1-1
TGTGCCAGCAGCTTGTTACAGGGGAACACTGAAGCTTTCTTT
CASSLLQGNTEAFF
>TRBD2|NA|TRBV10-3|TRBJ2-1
TGTGCCCTCGGGAGGAGCTCCTCCCCCCCCCTTGAGCAGTTCTTC
CALGRSSSPPLEQFF
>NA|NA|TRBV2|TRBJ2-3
NA
CASISGPESTDTQYF
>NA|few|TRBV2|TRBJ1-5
TGTGCCATCAGCGGGGGGGGGAATCAGCCCCAGCATTTT
CAISGGGNQPQHF
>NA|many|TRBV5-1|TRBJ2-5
TGCGCCAGCAGCTTGGTGGCCAGACAAGAGACCCAGTACTTC
CASSLVARQETQYF
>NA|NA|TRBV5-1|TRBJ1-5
TGCGCCAGCAGCTTGAAGGGAGCCCTTTATAGCAATCAGCCCCAGCATTTT
CASSLKGALYSNQPQHF
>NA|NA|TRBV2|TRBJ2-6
TGTGCCAGCAACTGGAATCACGGCTCTGGGGCCAACGTCCTGACTTTC
CASNWNHGSGANVLTF
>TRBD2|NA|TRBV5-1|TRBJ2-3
TGCGCCAGCAGTCGTAGCGGGAGGTCAGATACGCAGTATTTT
CASSRSGRSDTQYF
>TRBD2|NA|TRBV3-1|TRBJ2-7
TGTGCCAGCAGCCCTTCCGGGGGGGCAGGAACCTACGAGCAGTACTTC
CASSPSGGAGTYEQYF
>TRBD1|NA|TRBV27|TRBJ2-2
TGTGCCAGCAGTTCGGGACAGGGAAGGGCCGGGGAGCTGTTTTTT
CASSSGQGRAGELFF
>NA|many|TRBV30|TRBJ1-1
TGTGCCTGGAGAAAGGGGGGGACGGCTGAAGCTTTCTTT
CAWRKGGTAEAFF
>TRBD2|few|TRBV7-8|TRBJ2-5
TGTGCCAGCAGCTTAACCGGGGGGGAGACCCAGTACTTC
CASSLTGGETQYF
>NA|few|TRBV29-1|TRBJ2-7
TGCAGCGTCCTAGGGGCAGATTTAATCGACGAGCAGTACTTC
CSVLGADLIDEQYF
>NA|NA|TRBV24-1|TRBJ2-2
TGTGCCACCAGTCGGGGCCCTTCGTCCGGGGAGCTGTTTTTT
CATSRGPSSGELFF
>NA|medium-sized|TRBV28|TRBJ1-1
TGTGCCAGCAGTTTGGCGGGGGCATTTGGAGCTTTCTTT
CASSLAGAFGAFF
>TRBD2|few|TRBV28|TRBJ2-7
TGTGCCAGCACTCCCATTGGGACTACTGGCTACGAGCAGTACTTC
CASTPIGTTGYEQYF
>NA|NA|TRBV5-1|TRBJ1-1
TGCGCCAGCTTTTCGGGGCCTACAAGCACTGAAGCTTTCTTT
CASFSGPTSTEAFF
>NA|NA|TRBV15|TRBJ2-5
TGTGCCACCAGCAATCGACAGCAAGATGAGACCCAGTACTTC
CATSNRQQDETQYF
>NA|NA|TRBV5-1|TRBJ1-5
TGCGCCAGCAGCTTGAGGTCCGGGGGGGATCAGCCCCAGCATTTT
CASSLRSGGDQPQHF
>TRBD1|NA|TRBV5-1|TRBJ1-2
TGCGCCAGCAGCCTCGAGTCGACAGGGCCCCTCTATGGCTACACCTTC
CASSLESTGPLYGYTF
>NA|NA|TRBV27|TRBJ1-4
TGTGCCAGCAGTTTCCGACTGGCCACTAATGAAAAACTGTTTTTT
CASSFRLATNEKLFF
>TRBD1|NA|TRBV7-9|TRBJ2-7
TGTGCCAGCAGCTTAGTAGGGGGCGTAGAATTGACCTACGAGCAGTACTTC
CASSLVGGVELTYEQYF
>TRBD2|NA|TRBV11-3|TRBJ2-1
TGTGCCAGCAGCCCGGGGGGACTAGCGGATTACAATGAGCAGTTCTTC
CASSPGGLADYNEQFF
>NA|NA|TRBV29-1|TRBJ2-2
TGCAGCGTTGGAGCGCCGAACACCGGGGAGCTGTTTTTT
CSVGAPNTGELFF
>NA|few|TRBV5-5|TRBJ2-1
TGTGCCAGCAGCCCGGGGCCAGGGTCCTACAATGAGCAGTTCTTC
CASSPGPGSYNEQFF
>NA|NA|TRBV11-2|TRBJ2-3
TGTGCCAGCAGCGCACTAGATACGCAGTATTTT
CASSALDTQYF
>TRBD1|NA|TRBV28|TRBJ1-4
TGTGCCAGCTGGGACAGGGGCCCTGAAAAACTGTTTTTT
CASWDRGPEKLFF
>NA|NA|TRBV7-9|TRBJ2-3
TGTGCCAGCAGCCCAGGACCGACCCCGTCGCAGTATTTT
CASSPGPTPSQYF
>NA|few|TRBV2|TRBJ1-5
TGTGCCAGCAGTGAAGGGCAGGGGAACGGCAATCAGCCCCAGCATTTT
CASSEGQGNGNQPQHF
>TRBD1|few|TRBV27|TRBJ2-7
TGTGCCAGCAGTTTGTTCACCGGGACAGGGAGGTCCTACGAGCAGTACTTC
CASSLFTGTGRSYEQYF
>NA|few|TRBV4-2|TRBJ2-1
TGTGCAAGCGGAGGGAGCTCCTACAATGAGCAGTTCTTC
CASGGSSYNEQFF
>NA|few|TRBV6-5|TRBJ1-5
TGTGCCAGCGCGCGGATCAGCAATCAGCCCCAGCATTTT
CASARISNQPQHF
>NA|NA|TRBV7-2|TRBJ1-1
TGTGCCAGCAGCTACGACCTGAACACTGAAGCTTTCTTT
CASSYDLNTEAFF
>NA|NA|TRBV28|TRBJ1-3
TGTGCCAGCAGGCCGGACAGCGCGACTGGAAACACCATATATTTT
CASRPDSATGNTIYF
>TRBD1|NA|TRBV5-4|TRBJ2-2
TGTGCCAGCAGCCCTGACAGGGGAATAGTCGGCGGGGAGCTGTTTTTT
CASSPDRGIVGGELFF